Each of the 2 T cell receptor beta chains below was sequenced from the same sample in a study of quantifying T cell responses using KT2 cells. On the study more broadly: Reverse transcription used primers in the TCR alpha and beta constant regions.

The cDNA 3' end received a ligated oligonucleotide with a UMI. First-round PCR used approximately 4 cycles and beta primers RC1.1 and RC1.2 covering TRBC1 and TRBC2. TCRdb independently ran MiXCR on the UMI-ligation and nested PCR reads; one entry per CDR3 protein. This table has 52,000 or so distinct CDR3 sequences, 10% to 15% appearing once. Sample: PBMCs spiked with cells of the T cell clone KT2. All receptors derive from a human donor.

This clonotype has only a few counts. The chain couples TRBV5-5 to TRBJ2-2, with D perhaps given as TRBD1 or TRBD2 (5 bases each). Germline V gene sequence: CDR1 SGHKS, CDR2 YYEKEE (reference sequence). V gave up 3 bases and J gave up 4 bases, with 19 bases separating them. The CDR3 has 17 residues. CDR3 residues: CASSWRLAGPSTGELFF. The DNA of the CDR3 is TGTGCCAGCAGCTGGAGGCTGGCAGGGCCTAGCACCGGGGAGCTGTTTTTT.

This clonotype was seen ten or more times. The J gene is TRBJ2-7, the V gene TRBV20-1; 9 nucleotides agree with TRBD2. J gave up 3 bases and V 1 base, and 10 bases lay outside the gene matches. The CDR3 runs to 16 residues. Germline V gene sequence: CDR1 DFQATT, CDR2 SNEGSKA (reference sequence). The CDR3 DNA is TGCAGTGCTAGAGCGCTGACTAGCGGAGATAACTACGAGCAGTACTTC. It is translated as CSARALTSGDNYEQYF.